This T cell receptor beta chain was recovered during a study of CD8+ T cells in alopecia areata. Study at large: The share of scalp area affected provided the severity score for treated patients.

Treatment specified: oral pan-JAK inhibitor, 5-10 mg twice daily. On this clone: The antigen remains undetermined. The same CDR3 is also encoded by other DNA sequences in this sample.

Sequencing used cDNA as its template, made by extracting RNA and reverse transcribing it. Generated by immunoSEQ multiplex PCR, the TCRdb table keeps only in-frame clones and is missing some. The sample includes over 150,000 clones, under 60% of them seen just once. CDR1 is SGHRS, CDR2 YFSETQ, per germline. The CDR3 totals 14 residues. V shed 0 bases and J 6 bases; nucleotides not matched to a gene: 3. Study-wide points: Mice showed clearer TCR sharing than patients did, a gap that was possibly HLA-related.

V usage is TRBV5-1 and J usage is TRBJ2-1; 7 nucleotides agree with TRBD2. The sample in question was CD8+ T cells sorted from blood, obtained at week 24, from a patient treated with tofacitinib. The source is a human donor with alopecia areata. The CDR3 sequence is CASSLVGLGNEQFF. CDR3 nucleotide sequence: TGCGCCAGCAGCTTGGTCGGACTAGGCAATGAGCAGTTCTTC.